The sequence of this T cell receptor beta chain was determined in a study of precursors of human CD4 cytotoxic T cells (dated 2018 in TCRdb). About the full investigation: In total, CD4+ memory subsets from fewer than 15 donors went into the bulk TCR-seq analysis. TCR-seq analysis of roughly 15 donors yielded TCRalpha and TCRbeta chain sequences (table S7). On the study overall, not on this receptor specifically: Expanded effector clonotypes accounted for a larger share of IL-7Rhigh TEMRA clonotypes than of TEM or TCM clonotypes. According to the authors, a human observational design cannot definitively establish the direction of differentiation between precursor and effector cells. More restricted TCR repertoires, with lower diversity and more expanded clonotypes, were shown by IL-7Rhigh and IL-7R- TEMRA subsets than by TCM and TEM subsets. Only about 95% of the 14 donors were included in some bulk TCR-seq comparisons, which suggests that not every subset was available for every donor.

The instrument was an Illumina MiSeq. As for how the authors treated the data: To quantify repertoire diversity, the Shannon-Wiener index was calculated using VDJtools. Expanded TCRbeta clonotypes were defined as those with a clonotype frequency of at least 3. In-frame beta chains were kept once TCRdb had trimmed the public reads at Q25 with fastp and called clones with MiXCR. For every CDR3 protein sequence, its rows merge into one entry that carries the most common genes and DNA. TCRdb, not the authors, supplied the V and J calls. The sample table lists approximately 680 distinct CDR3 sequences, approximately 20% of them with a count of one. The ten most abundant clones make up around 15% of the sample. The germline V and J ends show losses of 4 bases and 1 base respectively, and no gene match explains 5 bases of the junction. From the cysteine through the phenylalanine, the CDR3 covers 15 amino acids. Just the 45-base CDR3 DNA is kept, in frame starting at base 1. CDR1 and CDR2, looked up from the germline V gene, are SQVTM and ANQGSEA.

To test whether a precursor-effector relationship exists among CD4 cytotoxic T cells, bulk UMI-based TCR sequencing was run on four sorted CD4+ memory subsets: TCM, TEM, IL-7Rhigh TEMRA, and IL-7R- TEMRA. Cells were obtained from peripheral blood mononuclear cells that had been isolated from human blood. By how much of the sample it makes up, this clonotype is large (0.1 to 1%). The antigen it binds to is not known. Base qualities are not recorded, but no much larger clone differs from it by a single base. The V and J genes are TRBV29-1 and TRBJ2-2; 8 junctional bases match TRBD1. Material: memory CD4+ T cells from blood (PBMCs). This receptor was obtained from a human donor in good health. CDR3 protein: CSVATGTGNTGELFF. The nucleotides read TGCAGCGTTGCAACCGGGACAGGGAACACCGGGGAGCTGTTTTTT.